One sample yielded the 29 T cell receptor beta chains listed below, sequenced in a study of blood T cell repertoires in COVID-19. Libraries were prepared by immunoSEQ multiplex PCR; TCRdb keeps only in-frame clonotypes and omits some of them. The table records about 100,000 clones, 75% to 85% of them present only once. The material sequenced was peripheral blood. The receptors here all came from a human donor in a cohort sampled during active COVID-19.

The chain employs TRBV19 and TRBJ2-5; 7 bases match TRBD2. Germline-derived CDR1 and CDR2 are LNHDA and SQIVND (reference sequence). Unmatched junction bases numbered 7, after V lost 3 bases and J lost 9 bases. This CDR3 is 13 amino acids long. In DNA form, the CDR3 reads TGTGCCAGTAGTATCGGGAGGAGTGGGGCCCAGTACTTC. Protein: CASSIGRSGAQYF.

This clone came up once. The V call is TRBV28, the J call TRBJ2-2, with 9 positions matching TRBD2. The length of the CDR3 is 15 residues. V lost 4 bases, J lost 7 bases, and 7 bases stayed unmatched. Germline CDR1 MDHEN, CDR2 SYDVKM. This CDR3 is CASSWLAGRSGELFF. DNA for the CDR3: TGTGCCAGCAGTTGGCTAGCGGGAAGGAGCGGGGAGCTGTTTTTT.

The chain couples TRBV25-1 to TRBJ2-1; 8 bases agree with TRBD1. The V and J ends lost 5 bases and 4 bases, in that order; junction bases with no gene match: 7. In germline, CDR1 is MGHDK, CDR2 SYGVNS. The CDR3 loop spans 15 amino acids. The chain's CDR3 is CASSLPGQVYNEQFF. The CDR3, as DNA: TGTGCCAGCAGTCTACCGGGACAGGTTTACAATGAGCAGTTCTTC. The full variable domain, with the rest looked up from reference TRBV25-1 and TRBJ2-1, is EADIYQTPRYLVIGTGKKITLECSQTMGHDKMYWYQQDPGMELHLIHYSYGVNSTEKGDLSSESTVSRIRTEHFPLTLESARPSHTSQYLCASSLPGQVYNEQFFGPGTRLTVL.

As regards this clone: Its ends do not fully match the called genes, so a read error is possible. This chain uses TRBV10-1 with TRBJ1-1; 8 bases agree with TRBD1. The V gene's germline CDR1 is WNHNN and CDR2 SYGVQD (reference sequence). The CDR3 extends over 12 amino acids. The CDR3 DNA reads as TGCGCCAGCAGTGAGTCCCGGACAGGGATGAGTTTC. Protein: CASSESRTGMSF.

The chain links TRBV7-3 to TRBJ2-3; 10 bases are a match to TRBD1. CDR3 length equals 15 residues. The trim removed 1 base at V and 6 bases at J, leaving 4 bases unmatched. The germline V gene encodes CDR1 SGHTA and CDR2 FQGTGA. The CDR3 sequence: CASSLRTGGLDTQYF. CDR3 nucleotides: TGTGCCAGCAGCTTAAGGACAGGGGGGCTGGATACGCAGTATTTT.

This chain links TRBV13 with TRBJ2-1, with 10 bases that match TRBD2. The germline V gene encodes CDR1 PRHDT and CDR2 FYEKMQ (reference sequence). The junction had 9 bases not matched to a gene; V was cut back by 5 bases and J by 5 bases. The length of the CDR3 is 16 residues. The CDR3 DNA reads TGTGCCAGCAGCGGACTAGCGGAGAGGTTCCACAATGAGCAGTTCTTC. Its translation is CASSGLAERFHNEQFF. Full variable domain (missing parts from reference TRBV13 and TRBJ2-1): AAGVIQSPRHLIKEKRETATLKCYPIPRHDTVYWYQQGPGQDPQFLISFYEKMQSDKGSIPDRFSAQQFSDYHSELNMSSLELGDSALYFCASSGLAERFHNEQFFGPGTRLTVL.

J is TRBJ1-1 and V is TRBV7-2; 11 nucleotides line up with TRBD1. The V and J ends lost 5 bases and 3 bases, in that order; junction bases with no gene match: 2. This CDR3 contains 14 residues. The germline V gene has CDR1 SGHTA and CDR2 FQGNSA. The CDR3 region has the DNA TGTGCCAGCAGCAGGGACAGGGGGGACACTGAAGCTTTCTTT. It specifies CASSRDRGDTEAFF. Variable domain in full (rest from reference TRBV7-2 and TRBJ1-1): GAGVSQSPSNKVTEKGKDVELRCDPISGHTALYWYRQSLGQGLEFLIYFQGNSAPDKSGLPSDRFSAERTGGSVSTLTIQRTQQEDSAVYLCASSRDRGDTEAFFGQGTRLTVV.

The V call is TRBV5-4, the J call TRBJ2-3; D remains unclear. Trimming cost V 4 bases and J 4 bases, with 16 bases left between them. CDR3 length equals 15 residues. CDR1 is SGHNT and CDR2 is YYREEE in the germline V gene (reference sequence). The CDR3 loop reads CASSQGVGRPDTQYF. CDR3 coding DNA: TGTGCCAGCAGCCAAGGCGTGGGCCGCCCAGATACGCAGTATTTT.

V usage is TRBV19 and J usage is TRBJ2-2, with 12 bases fitting TRBD2. There are 15 residues in the CDR3. V lost 4 bases, J lost 5 bases, and 2 bases stayed unmatched. Germline-derived CDR1 and CDR2 are LNHDA and SQIVND (reference sequence). The CDR3 protein is CASSKGLAGTGELFF. The CDR3 DNA sequence: TGTGCCAGTAGTAAAGGACTAGCGGGAACCGGGGAGCTGTTTTTT.

The chain carries TRBV6-5 and TRBJ2-7, with 7 bases lining up with TRBD1. Germline V gene sequence: CDR1 MNHEY, CDR2 SVGAGI. The J segment lost 2 bases and the V segment lost 4 bases, leaving 11 bases of the junction unmatched. The CDR3 loop spans 16 amino acids. The CDR3 loop is CASSSKNRQGAYEQYF. The CDR3, as DNA: TGTGCCAGCAGTTCCAAAAACCGTCAGGGGGCCTACGAGCAGTACTTC.

The chain carries TRBV4-2 and TRBJ2-7; TRBD2 matches at 7 bases. The CDR3 covers 18 residues. Germline CDR1 reads LGHNA; CDR2 reads YNFKEQ. V lost 3 bases to trimming and J lost 0 bases; unmatched junction nucleotides: 14. The CDR3: CASSQALGGAGFSYEQYF. The CDR3 bases are TGTGCCAGCAGCCAGGCCTTGGGAGGAGCGGGGTTCTCCTACGAGCAGTACTTC.

In its sample, this clone was seen a few times. The chain couples TRBV6-4 to TRBJ2-1; the match to TRBD2 covers 11 bases. This CDR3 has 16 amino acids. V lost 4 bases and J lost 3; bases outside the gene matches: 5. Germline V lookup: CDR1 MRHNA, CDR2 SNTAGT. The CDR3 DNA reads as TGTGCCAGCAGTGCCAGCACTAGCGGGAGCTACAATGAGCAGTTCTTC. Translating gives CASSASTSGSYNEQFF.

The CDR3 here is CASSHEKETQYF. The CDR3 DNA reads as TGTGCCAGCAGCCACGAGAAAGAGACCCAGTACTTC. The chain is built from TRBV11-2 and TRBJ2-5; no definite D call. CDR1 is SGHAT and CDR2 is FQNNGV in the germline V gene. V lost 5 bases and J 3 bases, leaving 7 bases between the germline ends. The CDR3 is 12 residues long.

The J gene is TRBJ2-3, the V gene TRBV5-4, with TRBD2 matching over 9 bases. The CDR3 contains 16 residues. Germline V gene sequence: CDR1 SGHNT, CDR2 YYREEE (reference sequence). V lost 2 bases and J lost 1; bases outside the gene matches: 5. The CDR3 bases are TGTGCCAGCAGCTTTGGCGGGAGGGTGGGCACAGATACGCAGTATTTT. Protein: CASSFGGRVGTDTQYF.

This CDR3 reads CASSLGGGHSGNTIYF. The CDR3 DNA reads as TGTGCCAGCAGCCTCGGGGGGGGTCATTCAGGAAACACCATATATTTT. The V gene is TRBV7-2, the J gene TRBJ1-3; tentative D call: TRBD1 (5 bases). Germline V gives CDR1 SGHTA, CDR2 FQGNSA. The CDR3 spans 16 residues. V was shortened by 5 bases and J by 4 bases, with 18 bases between the two germline ends.

The rearrangement joins TRBV10-1 to TRBJ1-2, with 9 bases identical to TRBD1. With V trimmed by 0 bases and J by 5 bases, 22 bases remained unmatched. The CDR3 extends over 21 amino acids. Germline CDR1 reads WNHNN; CDR2 reads SYGVQD (reference sequence). The CDR3 bases are TGCGCCAGCAGTGAGTCGAGAATCCCCTCCGGGACAGGGCCCTCAAGGTATGGCTACACCTTC. Translated, it gives CASSESRIPSGTGPSRYGYTF.

This clone has a single count. The genes are TRBV19 and TRBJ2-1; TRBD1 aligns across 9 bases. The ends lost 8 bases at V and 4 bases at J; junction bases unmatched: 3. Germline values: CDR1 LNHDA, CDR2 SQIVND (reference sequence). The CDR3 contains 13 residues. CDR3 in amino acids: CASGGQGYNEQFF. CDR3 DNA: TGTGCCAGTGGGGGACAGGGTTACAATGAGCAGTTCTTC.

The sample holds a few counts of this clone. The gene calls are TRBV12-3 or TRBV12-4 and TRBJ2-5, with D hard to call. The CDR3 loop spans 11 amino acids. The V gene lost 3 bases and the J gene lost 4 bases, with 3 bases spanning the gap. The chain's CDR3 is CASSFGETQYF. CDR3 DNA sequence: TGTGCCAGCAGTTTCGGAGAGACCCAGTACTTC.

The chain couples TRBV28 to TRBJ2-3; D not resolved. The germline CDR1 and CDR2 sequences are MDHEN and SYDVKM. The length of the CDR3 is 12 residues. With 6 bases removed from V and 1 base from J, the gap between germline ends came to 5 bases. CDR3: CASSLRTDTQYF. In DNA, the CDR3 is TGTGCCAGCAGCCTCCGCACAGATACGCAGTATTTT.

The chain is built from TRBV27 and TRBJ2-1, with 7 nucleotides matching TRBD2. The J segment lost 2 bases and the V segment lost 2 bases, leaving 6 bases of the junction unmatched. CDR3 length: 16 residues. Germline CDR1 is MNHEY and CDR2 is SMNVEV (reference sequence). This CDR3 reads CASSLRSGGAYNEQFF. For the CDR3, the DNA is TGTGCCAGCAGTTTACGAAGTGGGGGGGCCTACAATGAGCAGTTCTTC.

V is TRBV6-1 and J is TRBJ1-2; TRBD1 is a possible D gene (5 bases). CDR1 and CDR2 (germline): MNHNS, SASEGT. This CDR3 region has 14 residues. Trimming left V 2 bases short and J 3 bases short, with 10 bases between. The CDR3 nucleotides are TGTGCCAGCAGTGAACTGGGGGGAGACTATGGCTACACCTTC. Translating gives CASSELGGDYGYTF.

The V call is TRBV3-1 (or the pseudogene TRBV3-2), the J call TRBJ2-2; 12 bases are shared with TRBD2. V lost 5 bases and J lost 4; bases outside the gene matches: 8. Germline loops: CDR1 LGHDT, CDR2 YNNKEL (reference sequence). The CDR3 runs 17 residues. Written as DNA, the CDR3 is TGTGCCAGCAGCGGGGTTGGACTAGCGGGAACCACCGGGGAGCTGTTTTTT. The encoded protein is CASSGVGLAGTTGELFF.

This sequence joins TRBV5-1 and TRBJ2-3; 13 bases line up with TRBD2. The CDR3 is made up of 15 amino acids. Trimming cost V 4 bases and J 3 bases; bases outside gene matches: 2. Germline V gene data show CDR1 as SGHRS and CDR2 as YFSETQ. The CDR3 region is CASSPGLAGTDTQYF. The CDR3 bases are TGCGCCAGCAGCCCGGGACTAGCGGGGACAGATACGCAGTATTTT.

The chain links TRBV9 to TRBJ2-1; D might be TRBD2 (5 bases). Looked up from germline, CDR1 is SGDLS and CDR2 is YYNGEE. The CDR3 contains 16 residues. Trimming removed 1 base at V and 0 bases at J, with 11 bases between. The CDR3 loop reads CASSVLSLASYNEQFF. The CDR3 DNA reads as TGTGCCAGCAGCGTATTGAGTCTAGCCTCCTACAATGAGCAGTTCTTC.

This clone occurred a few times. V gene TRBV10-2 combines with J gene TRBJ1-6; 8 bases match TRBD1. This CDR3 has 14 amino acids. V lost 7 bases, J lost 10 bases, and 9 bases stayed unmatched. Germline V CDR1 and CDR2: WSHSY, SAAADI. This CDR3 reads CASTRQGAVSPLHF. The CDR3 DNA is TGCGCCAGCACTCGCCAGGGGGCTGTATCACCCCTCCACTTT.

This CDR3 reads CASSDGLVDTQYF. The CDR3 DNA follows: TGTGCCAGCAGCGACGGACTAGTGGATACGCAGTATTTT. The chain links TRBV9 to TRBJ2-3; 7 bases map to TRBD2. The length of the CDR3 is 13 residues. V lost 3 bases, J lost 6 bases, and 4 bases stayed unmatched. Germline V gene data show CDR1 as SGDLS and CDR2 as YYNGEE.

This sequence joins TRBV4-2 and TRBJ2-5; TRBD2 agrees at 14 bases. This CDR3 contains 16 residues. Germline loops: CDR1 LGHNA, CDR2 YNFKEQ. Germline trimming cut 4 bases from V and 0 bases from J; bases unmatched to any gene: 1. The CDR3 DNA sequence: TGTGCCAGCAGCCGGACTAGCGGGGGGTACCAAGAGACCCAGTACTTC. Translation: CASSRTSGGYQETQYF.

The chain employs TRBV28 and TRBJ2-1; perhaps TRBD2 as D (7 bases). Trimming pared 6 bases from V and 0 bases from J, leaving 18 bases between. CDR3 length equals 17 residues. The V gene's germline CDR1 is MDHEN and CDR2 SYDVKM. The CDR3 loop reads CASSHGGAEGSYNEQFF. CDR3 nucleotides: TGTGCCAGCAGCCATGGGGGGGCGGAGGGCTCCTACAATGAGCAGTTCTTC. The full variable domain, completed using reference TRBV28 and TRBJ2-1, is DVKVTQSSRYLVKRTGEKVFLECVQDMDHENMFWYRQDPGLGLRLIYFSYDVKMKEKGDIPEGYSVSREKKERFSLILESASTNQTSMYLCASSHGGAEGSYNEQFFGPGTRLTVL.

This clone was detected only a few times. The rearrangement links TRBV2 to TRBJ1-4; D unclear. Germline V gives CDR1 SNHLY, CDR2 FYNNEI. The CDR3 spans 14 residues. V gave up 4 bases and J gave up 8 bases, with 14 bases separating them. The DNA of the CDR3 is TGTGCCAGCAGTGTACGGGAATTCTGGGAAAAACTGTTTTTT. This encodes CASSVREFWEKLFF.